This T cell receptor (beta chain) is from a study of cytomegalovirus exposure and HLA in healthy donors. The PCR was carried out with 60 Vbeta primers and 13 Jbeta primers. Here immunoSEQ multiplex PCR was the method, and the copy in TCRdb shows in-frame clones only, minus some. In the table there are roughly 99,000 clones, roughly three quarters of which are singletons. Note on this clone: The antigen is undetermined.

The CDR3 is 12 residues long. Germline V gene lookup returns CDR1 MNHEY and CDR2 SVGAGI. The V and J ends lost 6 bases and 0 bases respectively, with 5 bases between them. Nominal health characterized the donors when sampled, though unrecorded immune exposures were likely. General observations from the study: A previous analysis found most TCR beta V segments productive roughly 87% or roughly 30% of the time. TCR beta chains numbering some 160 were designated cytomegalovirus-associated.

Material: PBMCs. This TCR was recovered from a middle-aged woman in good health and CMV-seronegative. This chain connects TRBV6-5 to TRBJ1-1; D is ambiguous. The CDR3 loop reads CASRAMNTEAFF. Written as DNA, the CDR3 is TGTGCCAGCAGGGCCATGAACACTGAAGCTTTCTTT.